The 29 T cell receptor beta chains below were found in one sample sequenced in a study of blood T cell repertoires in COVID-19. Generated by immunoSEQ multiplex PCR, the TCRdb table keeps only in-frame clones and is missing some. The table records 110,000 or so clones, approximately 90% of them present only once. The sample was peripheral blood. Every receptor here comes from a woman between 65 and 79 years old who had recovered from COVID-19.

The gene calls are TRBV11-2 and TRBJ1-4; D gene uncertain. Germline V gene sequence: CDR1 SGHAT, CDR2 FQNNGV. This CDR3 region has 15 residues. V lost 5 bases to trimming and J lost 11 bases, with 21 bases between them. The CDR3 spells CASSLSRASGNKLFF. CDR3 nucleotides: TGTGCCAGCAGCCTTAGCCGGGCCTCGGGGAATAAACTGTTTTTT.

V is TRBV7-7 and J is TRBJ2-7, with TRBD1 matching over 7 bases. V dropped 8 bases and J dropped 2; count of bases not matched to a gene: 6. Germline CDR1 reads SSHAT; CDR2 reads FNYEAQ (reference sequence). The CDR3 consists of 13 residues. The CDR3 nucleotides read TGTGCCAGCTCTAGGGGGCTTGCCTACGAGCAGTACTTC. It specifies CASSRGLAYEQYF. The full variable domain, its missing parts supplied by reference TRBV7-7 and TRBJ2-7, is GAGVSQSPRYKVTKRGQDVTLRCDPISSHATLYWYQQALGQGPEFLTYFNYEAQPDKSGLPSDRFSAERPEGSISTLTIQRTEQRDSAMYRCASSRGLAYEQYFGPGTRLTVT.

The chain recombines TRBV6-5 with TRBJ1-5; a weak D match, TRBD1 (6 bases). The germline V and J ends were trimmed by 7 bases and 11 bases, with 12 bases remaining between them. Germline V lookup: CDR1 MNHEY, CDR2 SVGAGI. There are 11 residues in the CDR3. In DNA, the CDR3 is TGTGCCAGCACCCAAGGGGGGGCCCAGCATTTT. Amino acids: CASTQGGAQHF.

The rearrangement joins TRBV6-2 or TRBV6-3 to TRBJ2-5; tentative D call: TRBD1 (5 bases). This CDR3 has 20 amino acids. With 0 bases removed from V and 0 bases from J, the gap between germline ends came to 23 bases. Germline V gives CDR1 MNHEY, CDR2 SVGEGT. CDR3 protein: CASSYSIYPARAVNQETQYF. The CDR3, as DNA: TGTGCCAGCAGTTACTCGATATACCCGGCCAGGGCAGTTAACCAAGAGACCCAGTACTTC.

This clone was picked up a small number of times. The gene calls are TRBV12-3 or TRBV12-4 and TRBJ1-4; D remains unclear. This CDR3 contains 13 residues. Trimming pared 5 bases from V and 13 bases from J, leaving 17 bases between. The CDR3 loop reads CASSPGRRSGLFF. CDR3 DNA: TGTGCCAGCAGTCCCGGACGGCGAAGCGGACTGTTTTTT.

The gene calls are TRBV11-2 and TRBJ2-1, with TRBD2 identical over 11 bases. Trimming removed 4 bases from V and 7 bases from J; junction bases left unmatched: 9. CDR3 length equals 16 residues. Germline CDR1 SGHAT, CDR2 FQNNGV. CDR3 loop: CASSSRLAGWRNEQFF. CDR3 in DNA: TGTGCCAGCAGCTCCCGACTAGCGGGATGGAGAAATGAGCAGTTCTTC.

This chain links TRBV11-1 with TRBJ2-5; 9 positions agree with TRBD1. The CDR3 sequence is 14 residues long. Germline trimming cut 6 bases from V and 5 bases from J; bases unmatched to any gene: 7. Germline V gene lookup returns CDR1 SGHAT and CDR2 FQDESV (reference sequence). As DNA, the CDR3 is TGTGCCAGCAGTCACCTGGACAGGGGCGAGACCCAGTACTTC. Its translation is CASSHLDRGETQYF.

The J gene is TRBJ1-6, the V gene TRBV5-5, with 9 bases aligning to TRBD1. The length of the CDR3 is 18 residues. The germline V gene encodes CDR1 SGHKS and CDR2 YYEKEE (reference sequence). The V segment lost 4 bases and the J segment 0 bases; nucleotides outside the gene matches: 8. The CDR3 loop reads CASSPNGQGSSYNSPLHF. The CDR3, as DNA: TGTGCCAGCAGCCCAAACGGACAGGGGAGCTCCTATAATTCACCCCTCCACTTT.

The V call is TRBV30, the J call TRBJ2-5; 9 bases fit TRBD1. V gave up 4 bases and J gave up 2 bases; unmatched junction bases: 14. Germline lookup yields CDR1 GTSNPN and CDR2 SVGIG (reference sequence). The CDR3 length is 17 residues. The CDR3 reads CAWTTHRIGQGQETQYF. The CDR3 region has the DNA TGTGCCTGGACCACCCACCGGATAGGACAGGGGCAAGAGACCCAGTACTTC.

V gene TRBV27 combines with J gene TRBJ2-7, with D possibly being TRBD2 (6 bases). There are 11 residues in the CDR3. Trimming removed 7 bases at V and 9 bases at J, with 13 bases between. Germline CDR1 MNHEY, CDR2 SMNVEV (reference sequence). The chain's CDR3 is CASMWRERQYF. In nucleotides, the CDR3 is TGTGCCAGCATGTGGAGGGAAAGGCAGTACTTC.

The chain recombines TRBV9 with TRBJ2-7; D gene ambiguous. The CDR3 loop spans 16 amino acids. V was shortened by 2 bases and J by 4 bases, with 19 bases between the two germline ends. Germline CDR1 is SGDLS and CDR2 is YYNGEE. The CDR3 is CASSVGVGVNYYEQYF. The CDR3 DNA reads TGTGCCAGCAGCGTCGGAGTCGGCGTTAACTATTACGAGCAGTACTTC.

This clone was counted only a few times. The V call is TRBV4-1, the J call TRBJ1-1, with D perhaps matching TRBD1 (6 bases). CDR3 length: 13 amino acids. The V gene lost 0 bases and the J gene lost 11 bases, with 13 bases spanning the gap. Looked up from germline, CDR1 is MGHRA and CDR2 is YSYEKL. CDR3 in DNA: TGCGCCAGCAGCCAAGATTCCGGACAGTTGGCTTTCTTT. Its protein is CASSQDSGQLAFF.

This clone was seen a few times. This chain uses TRBV5-6 with TRBJ1-5; D ambiguous. Germline V gene lookup returns CDR1 SGHDT and CDR2 YYEEEE. This CDR3 is built from 13 residues. The V and J ends lost 0 bases and 4 bases respectively, with 5 bases between them. As DNA, the CDR3 is TGTGCCAGCAGCTTGGGCAGAAATCAGCCCCAGCATTTT. Translating gives CASSLGRNQPQHF.

This clone was picked up one time. The chain is built from TRBV5-4 and TRBJ2-1; 13 bases are a match to TRBD2. Trimming at V came to 4 bases and at J to 5 bases, leaving 6 bases not matched to a gene. In germline, CDR1 is SGHNT, CDR2 YYREEE (reference sequence). The CDR3 spans 16 residues. CDR3 sequence reads: CASSRIGLAGDNEQFF. As DNA, the CDR3 is TGTGCCAGCAGCCGAATTGGACTAGCGGGAGACAATGAGCAGTTCTTC.

This chain uses TRBV7-2 with TRBJ2-7; no definite D call. Germline V lookup: CDR1 SGHTA, CDR2 FQGNSA. The CDR3 spans 12 residues. Trimming removed 4 bases at V and 3 bases at J, with 7 bases between. CDR3 nucleotides: TGTGCCAGCAGCTCTACCCGCTACGAGCAGTACTTC. Its translation is CASSSTRYEQYF.

The V call is TRBV4-1, the J call TRBJ2-7; TRBD1 might be the D (6 bases). Germline-derived CDR1 and CDR2 are MGHRA and YSYEKL. V lost 0 bases to trimming and J lost 3 bases, with 15 bases between them. The CDR3 sequence is 16 residues long. The CDR3 sequence: CASSQDNREAFYEQYF. CDR3 nucleotide sequence: TGCGCCAGCAGCCAAGACAACAGGGAAGCCTTCTACGAGCAGTACTTC.

The genes are TRBV2 and TRBJ2-2, with D perhaps TRBD1 (5 bases). The length of the CDR3 is 14 residues. Trimming took off 6 bases at V and 6 bases at J, with 14 bases between the two ends. Germline V gives CDR1 SNHLY, CDR2 FYNNEI. The CDR3 nucleotides are TGTGCCAGCAGAGACAGAGCCGACGCCGGGGAGCTGTTTTTT. Its translation is CASRDRADAGELFF. Looking up the rest from reference TRBV2 and TRBJ2-2 gives the full variable domain: EPEVTQTPSHQVTQMGQEVILRCVPISNHLYFYWYRQILGQKVEFLVSFYNNEISEKSEIFDDQFSVERPDGSNFTLKIRSTKLEDSAMYFCASRDRADAGELFFGEGSRLTVL.

Concerning this clone: A much bigger clone sits one base away, suggesting this may be a read error. Within the sample, other DNA sequences also encode this same CDR3. The chain joins TRBV9 to TRBJ1-1, with 11 bases identical to TRBD1. Germline assignment: CDR1 SGDLS and CDR2 YYNGEE. The CDR3 runs to 14 residues. Losses at the gene ends were 3 bases for V and 3 bases for J; bases not matched to a gene: 1. This chain's CDR3 is CASSGGQGDTEAFF. CDR3 nucleotide sequence: TGTGCCAGCAGCGGGGGACAGGGGGACACTGAAGCTTTCTTT.

The chain links TRBV5-4 to TRBJ1-4; 10 nucleotides align to TRBD1. The junction had 10 bases not matched to a gene; V was cut back by 3 bases and J by 5 bases. The CDR3 is 17 amino acids. Germline assignment: CDR1 SGHNT and CDR2 YYREEE (reference sequence). The CDR3 reads CASSSGTGQGNNEKLFF. The CDR3, as DNA: TGTGCCAGCAGCTCCGGAACGGGACAGGGGAACAATGAAAAACTGTTTTTT.

This clone has a single count. This chain links TRBV4-3 with TRBJ1-6, with TRBD1 identical over 7 bases. CDR1 LGHNA and CDR2 YSLEER come from the germline V gene. V lost 3 bases, J lost 8 bases, and 10 bases stayed unmatched. This CDR3 has 16 residues. CDR3 sequence reads: CASSHDRASWDSPLHF. In nucleotides, the CDR3 is TGCGCCAGCAGCCATGACAGGGCCTCCTGGGATTCACCCCTCCACTTT.

The rearrangement links TRBV28 to TRBJ2-3; 15 nucleotides align to TRBD2. The CDR3 length is 19 residues. Germline V gene lookup returns CDR1 MDHEN and CDR2 SYDVKM. Trimming took 5 bases from V and 3 from J; bases not matched to a gene: 12. Here the CDR3 reads CASSGTGTSGGTSTDTQYF. CDR3 nucleotides: TGTGCCAGCAGTGGTACCGGGACTAGCGGGGGGACCAGTACAGATACGCAGTATTTT.

The chain links TRBV2 to TRBJ2-7, with TRBD2 identical over 7 bases. Germline V gene data show CDR1 as SNHLY and CDR2 as FYNNEI. J was trimmed by 2 bases and V by 7 bases; bases with no gene match: 11. CDR3 size: 15 residues. For the CDR3, the DNA is TGTGCCAGCACCCCCTCGACTAGCCCAACCTACGAGCAGTACTTC. It codes for CASTPSTSPTYEQYF.

The rearrangement joins TRBV9 to TRBJ1-6; maybe TRBD1 (5 bases). Germline CDR1 is SGDLS and CDR2 is YYNGEE. Between the trimmed V and J ends, which lost 4 bases and 7 bases, there was a span of 15 bases. The CDR3 is 15 residues long. CDR3 protein: CASSPQGRANSPLHF. The CDR3 DNA sequence: TGTGCCAGCAGCCCCCAGGGCAGGGCCAATTCACCCCTCCACTTT.

CDR3 DNA sequence: TGCGCCAGCAGCCGAGGCGGGGGTTCCACAGATACGCAGTATTTT. Its translation is CASSRGGGSTDTQYF. This chain connects TRBV4-3 to TRBJ2-3, with 7 nucleotides matching TRBD2. CDR1 is LGHNA and CDR2 is YSLEER in the germline V gene. The CDR3 is 15 amino acids. J gave up 2 bases and V 4 bases, and 6 bases lay outside the gene matches.

In this sample, this clone turned up once. The rearrangement uses TRBV19 and TRBJ2-2; D ambiguous. The V gene's germline CDR1 is LNHDA and CDR2 SQIVND (reference sequence). Trimming left V 8 bases short and J 0 bases short, with 16 bases between. This CDR3 has 16 residues. CDR3 region: CASFPSDKTNTGELFF. The CDR3 coding sequence is TGTGCCAGTTTCCCCTCAGATAAAACGAACACCGGGGAGCTGTTTTTT.

The chain combines TRBV6-5 with TRBJ1-5; 8 bases map to TRBD1. CDR1 and CDR2 (germline): MNHEY, SVGAGI. With 2 bases clipped from V and 9 bases from J, the junction kept 3 bases outside the gene matches. The CDR3 runs to 13 residues. CDR3 residues: CASSYITGGPQHF. CDR3 in DNA: TGTGCCAGCAGTTACATCACAGGGGGGCCCCAGCATTTT.

This clone has a handful of counts. This chain links TRBV18 with TRBJ2-3; 7 nucleotides match TRBD2. Unmatched junction bases numbered 0, after V lost 3 bases and J lost 6 bases. Germline V CDR1 and CDR2: KGHSH, LQKENI. The CDR3 is 12 residues long. This chain's CDR3 is CASSPGGDTQYF. The CDR3 region has the DNA TGTGCCAGCTCACCCGGGGGGGATACGCAGTATTTT.

The rearrangement uses TRBV7-6 and TRBJ2-3, with D maybe TRBD2 (6 bases). This CDR3 region has 16 residues. In germline, CDR1 is SGHVS, CDR2 FNYEAQ. Trimming took 5 bases from V and 4 from J, leaving 19 bases between them. CDR3 in amino acids: CASSPHGGGGADTQYF. In nucleotides, the CDR3 is TGTGCCAGCAGCCCCCACGGGGGTGGAGGAGCAGATACGCAGTATTTT.

The chain employs TRBV15 and TRBJ2-5; a possible D gene is TRBD2 (7 bases). V lost 8 bases to trimming and J lost 2 bases, with 21 bases between them. In germline, CDR1 is LNHNV, CDR2 YYDKDF (reference sequence). This CDR3 is 16 amino acids long. CDR3 sequence reads: CATSRGGRGGQETQYF. The CDR3 nucleotides read TGTGCCACCTCCAGAGGGGGTAGGGGGGGACAAGAGACCCAGTACTTC. Together with reference TRBV15 and TRBJ2-5, the CDR3 gives the full variable domain: DAMVIQNPRYQVTQFGKPVTLSCSQTLNHNVMYWYQQKSSQAPKLLFHYYDKDFNNEADTPDNFQSRRPNTSFCFLDIRSPGLGDTAMYLCATSRGGRGGQETQYFGPGTRLLVL.